Presented here are 7 T cell receptor beta chains from one specimen sequenced in a study of T cell repertoires in cytomegalovirus infection. The antigens these receptors bind are not known. One entry per CDR3 protein results from TCRdb running MiXCR on the reads. Of fewer than 350,000 distinct CDR3 sequences in the sample, 25% to 30% were seen once. Sequenced here: cultured PBMCs, sampled from culture after CMV antigen stimulation. The receptors come from a human donor in good health (CMV status not recorded). Some clones in this sample may be carry-over from other donors' samples.

In its sample, this clonotype was seen a few times. The chain couples TRBV20-1 to TRBJ1-2; D is possibly TRBD1 (6 bases). The CDR3 loop spans 20 amino acids. Germline-derived CDR1 and CDR2 are DFQATT and SNEGSKA (reference sequence). V gave up 2 bases and J gave up 0 bases, with 28 bases separating them. CDR3 in DNA: TGCAGTGCTAGACTCCACCCGACCCCCGGAGGGGGGGCAGCTAACTATGGCTACACCTTC. This codes for CSARLHPTPGGGAANYGYTF.

The V call is TRBV6-4, the J call TRBJ2-3, with 8 bases matching TRBD2. The V gene's germline CDR1 is MRHNA and CDR2 SNTAGT. Trimming removed 7 bases from V and 4 bases from J; junction bases left unmatched: 16. The CDR3 has 17 residues. CDR3 amino acids: CASTTTGREGPPDTQYF. CDR3 sequence (DNA): TGTGCCAGCACGACGACGGGCCGGGAGGGCCCCCCAGATACGCAGTATTTT.

This clonotype has a handful of counts. The V gene is TRBV19, the J gene TRBJ1-5; maybe TRBD1 (5 bases). The CDR3 is 14 amino acids. CDR1 is LNHDA and CDR2 is SQIVND in the germline V gene (reference sequence). V was clipped by 5 bases and J by 3 bases, with 11 bases between them. CDR3 DNA: TGTGCCAGTAGTGCACAGGACCCCAATCAGCCCCAGCATTTT. Amino acids: CASSAQDPNQPQHF.

This clonotype was counted ten times or more. The chain carries TRBV3-1 and TRBJ2-1; the match to TRBD2 covers 9 bases. With V trimmed by 0 bases and J by 7 bases, 13 bases remained unmatched. Germline V lookup: CDR1 LGHDT, CDR2 YNNKEL (reference sequence). This CDR3 has 18 residues. The CDR3 here is CASSQDRWRGGSLNEQFF. The CDR3 DNA follows: TGTGCCAGCAGCCAAGATCGGTGGCGGGGGGGCTCTCTGAATGAGCAGTTCTTC.

This chain links TRBV14 with TRBJ1-1, with D unclear. Between the trimmed V and J ends, which lost 1 base and 1 base, there was a span of 10 bases. CDR3 size: 15 residues. Germline CDR1 SGHDN, CDR2 FVKESK. CDR3 residues: CASSQGALENTEAFF. The CDR3 DNA reads as TGTGCCAGCAGCCAAGGCGCCCTGGAGAACACTGAAGCTTTCTTT.

There are a few counts of this clonotype. J is TRBJ2-1 and V is TRBV2; D ambiguous. This CDR3 is 15 amino acids long. V lost 1 base and J 5 bases, leaving 12 bases between the germline ends. CDR1 SNHLY and CDR2 FYNNEI come from the germline V gene. The CDR3 protein is CASSEESSRHNEQFF. As DNA, the CDR3 is TGTGCCAGCAGTGAAGAATCTTCTCGACACAATGAGCAGTTCTTC.

The rearrangement links TRBV20-1 to TRBJ2-5; the match to TRBD2 covers 7 bases. The CDR3 runs to 14 residues. The V gene end was trimmed by 3 bases and the J gene end by 3 bases; junction bases not matched to a gene: 7. Germline V gives CDR1 DFQATT, CDR2 SNEGSKA (reference sequence). CDR3 loop: CSASRGTTKETQYF. As DNA, the CDR3 is TGCAGTGCTAGCCGCGGGACTACCAAAGAGACCCAGTACTTC.